These T cell receptor beta chains were read from a single sample in a study of control samples from healthy donors and cancer patients. Assay: immunoSEQ multiplex PCR; the TCRdb copy retains only in-frame clones and omits some. The sample includes about 120,000 clones, 80% to 95% seen only once; the top ten take around 5.1%. The specimen sequenced was blood. The receptor set was obtained from a man aged 18 to 30 in good health. CDR3s include the opening cysteine and the closing phenylalanine or tryptophan. Each record gives: V gene, CDR3 protein.

TRBV5-1	CASSVIAGELFF
TRBV5-1	CASSSGHGAFF
TRBV15	CATRPHRGVTNEKLFF
TRBV11-2	CASSLARGRAFF
TRBV19	CASSRDFTYEQYF
TRBV7-6	CASSSTGGRFYEQYF
TRBV10-3	CAISWGTGQRGYGYTF
TRBV19	CASSWQRGGEQYF
TRBV27	CASAERGPADTQYF
TRBV4-2	CASSQDFSGPETQYF
TRBV7-2	CASSPQGLAGGNEQFF
TRBV10-3	CAISESGDGYTF
TRBV7-6	CASSLDASGGADEQYF
TRBV6-5	CTTTGTRGMWDTQYF
TRBV11-1	CASSFLQGRDTEAFF
TRBV5-1	CASSPRGGNTGELFF
TRBV9	CASSVVDGELFF
TRBV5-1	CASSGRDLGEKLFF
TRBV7-2	CASSFPGQGYEQYF
TRBV9	CASSAGTGGKSNEQFF
TRBV9	CASSPSPWETQYF
TRBV20-1	CSARSGDTIYF
TRBV19	CASSIPGVGNIQYF
TRBV10-3	CATSSGSGQFF
TRBV10-3	CAISDPLDNEQFF
TRBV6-5	CASSYSARRTEAFF
TRBV7-3	CASSLRQTDTQYF
TRBV25-1	CASSEGGGQRYEQYF
TRBV7-2	CASSLFSGANTEAFF
TRBV19	CASSTQGQGDYEQYF
TRBV5-4	CASSPTWDDTDTQYF
TRBV18	CASSPPWNTEAFF
TRBV18	CASSPQGTYNEQFF